This T cell receptor beta chain derives from a study of T-cell memory formation after mild COVID-19. 5'RACE, which relied on constant-segment primers, yielded TCR alpha and TCR beta cDNA libraries carrying sample barcodes and UMIs. One entry per CDR3 protein results from TCRdb running MiXCR on the 5' RACE reads. This sample has under 200,000 distinct CDR3 sequences, with 10% to 15% found just once. Study-wide points: Mainly in CM and EM were contracting CD4+ clones; CD8+ were in EMRA.

There are a few counts of this clonotype. The antigen remains undetermined. The source of this sequence is a man in his late teens or twenties who had mild COVID-19 (a few samples of this study predate the infection). Cell type and time point are not known. Sequenced input: PBMCs or a T cell subset sorted from them (not recorded which).

The CDR3 DNA reads as TGTGCCAGCAGTCGTAGCGTCTGGACCCAGTACTTC. Encoded protein: CASSRSVWTQYF. This sequence joins TRBV2 and TRBJ2-5, with D possibly matching TRBD2 (5 bases). Germline CDR1 SNHLY, CDR2 FYNNEI. V shed 5 bases and J shed 7 bases, with 11 bases lying between them. The CDR3 sequence is 12 residues long.